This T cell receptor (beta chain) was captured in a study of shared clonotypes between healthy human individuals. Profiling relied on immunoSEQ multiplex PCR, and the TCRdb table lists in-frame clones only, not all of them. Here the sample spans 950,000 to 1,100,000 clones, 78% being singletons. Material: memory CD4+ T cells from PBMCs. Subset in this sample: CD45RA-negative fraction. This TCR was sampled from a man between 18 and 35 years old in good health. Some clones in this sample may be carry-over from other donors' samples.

In nucleotides, the CDR3 is TGTGCCAGCAATCCTGGTGGGACAGGGGGCTTGTGGACTGAAGCTTTCTTT. It yields the protein CASNPGGTGGLWTEAFF. The chain recombines TRBV28 with TRBJ1-1, with 12 bases that match TRBD1. The CDR3 loop spans 17 amino acids. Trimming at V came to 7 bases and at J to 5 bases, leaving 14 bases not matched to a gene. The germline gives CDR1 MDHEN, CDR2 SYDVKM.